The rows below give T cell receptor beta chains drawn from one sample of a study of patients and donors after allogeneic stem cell transplantation. TCRdb called the RT-PCR reads again in MiXCR, with one record for every CDR3 protein. This table holds about 960,000 distinct CDR3 sequences, around 17% found once. The sequencing input was blood, either unsorted or a sorted T cell fraction (not recorded which). The receptor set was obtained from a human donor who was either an allogeneic HSCT recipient or a stem cell or donor lymphocyte infusion donor (not recorded which). It is not recorded whose cells these are; they may come from a transplant donor. Each CDR3 is given with its conserved first and last residue. The order of the fields is CDR3 length, V gene, J gene, D gene, clone size, CDR3 DNA, CDR3 protein. D genes are given only for firm matches. Clone size is stated in some rows and not others, as once, few, many or a class when expanded.

16	TRBV7-2	TRBJ2-7	NA	NA	TGTGCCAGCAGCTTATTGGGGGGTTTGAGCTCCTACGAGCAGTACTTC	CASSLLGGLSSYEQYF
12	TRBV7-9	TRBJ2-7	NA	many	TGTGCCAGCAGGGAGGACCCTTACGAGCAGTACTTC	CASREDPYEQYF
12	TRBV7-2	TRBJ2-7	NA	NA	TGTGCCAGCAGCTCCCAGTACTCTGACTCGCACTTC	CASSSQYSDSHF
17	TRBV19	TRBJ1-5	NA	once	TGTGCCAGTACTGCCCCGCAAGGGCTATCGGGCAATCAGCCCCAGCATTTT	CASTAPQGLSGNQPQHF
13	TRBV12-3/TRBV12-4	TRBJ2-3	NA	few	TGTGCCAGCAGGCCCCCCCCACAAGATACGCAGTATTTT	CASRPPPQDTQYF
15	TRBV20-1	TRBJ2-3	TRBD2	few	TGCAGTGCTAGTCGACTAGCGGGAGGGCGAGATACGCAGTATTTT	CSASRLAGGRDTQYF
12	TRBV19	TRBJ1-1	NA	NA	TGTGCCAGTAGTACGGAGAAGGGTGAAGCTTTCTTT	CASSTEKGEAFF
14	TRBV9	TRBJ1-2	NA	NA	TGTGCCAGCAGCGTAGGCTGGGGATTCTATGGCTACACCTTC	CASSVGWGFYGYTF
15	TRBV20-1	TRBJ2-7	TRBD1	few	TGCAGTGCCGAAAGGGACAGGGGGTTTCCCCACGAGCAGTACTTC	CSAERDRGFPHEQYF
12	TRBV5-1	TRBJ2-1	TRBD2	few	TGCGCCAGCAGCTTGGGCGGGACTAGCCTGTTCTTC	CASSLGGTSLFF
14	TRBV2	TRBJ2-3	NA	few	TGTGCCAGCAGTGAGAAGGGGTTGGCAGATACGCAGTATTTT	CASSEKGLADTQYF
12	TRBV6-5	TRBJ2-1	NA	few	TGTGCCAGCAGTCAAGGCGAAAATGAGCAGTTCTTC	CASSQGENEQFF
13	TRBV20-1	TRBJ1-4	NA	few	TGCAGTGCTAGATTTCCCGGGAGTGAAAAACTGTTTTTT	CSARFPGSEKLFF
13	TRBV5-1	TRBJ1-1	NA	few	TGCGCCAGCAGCTTAGACTCAGGGTCCGGAGCTTTCTTT	CASSLDSGSGAFF
12	TRBV20-1	TRBJ1-1	NA	few	TGCAGTGCTAGAGATCCAGGCTGGGGACCTTTCTTT	CSARDPGWGPFF
13	TRBV11-2	TRBJ1-1	TRBD1	NA	TGTGCCAGCAGGGGGGACAGGGGGGTAGAGGCTTTCTTT	CASRGDRGVEAFF
18	TRBV4-1	TRBJ2-1	NA	NA	TGCGCCAGCAGCCAAGAAGAGGTAGGGCTAAGCTCCTACAATGAGCAGTTCTTC	CASSQEEVGLSSYNEQFF
15	TRBV20-1	TRBJ1-1	NA	NA	TGCAGTGCCAGTCGGGGGGATATAAGGAACACTGAAGCTTTCTTT	CSASRGDIRNTEAFF
14	TRBV29-1	TRBJ2-5	TRBD1	NA	TGCAGCGTGGACCAGACAGGGGTTGGGGAGACCCAGTACTTC	CSVDQTGVGETQYF
14	TRBV18	TRBJ1-1	NA	NA	TGTGCCAGCTCACCTGCCAAAGGGAACACTGAAGCTTTCTTT	CASSPAKGNTEAFF
13	TRBV29-1	TRBJ2-3	NA	few	TGCAGCGTTGGGGGCAGGGCCACAGATACGCAGTATTTT	CSVGGRATDTQYF
15	TRBV3-1	TRBJ2-7	NA	NA	TGTGCCAGCAGCCGCACGGGACGGAGGGCCGACGAGCAGTACTTC	CASSRTGRRADEQYF
13	TRBV5-1	TRBJ2-3	NA	few	TGCGCCAGCAGCTCAACAGGGCGGGGTACGCAGTATTTT	CASSSTGRGTQYF
13	TRBV12-3/TRBV12-4	TRBJ1-2	NA	many	TGTGCCAGCAGTACAGGGATGGGCTATGGCTACACCTTC	CASSTGMGYGYTF
13	TRBV2	TRBJ2-1	NA	many	TGTGCCAGCAGTACGGAGACGGACAATGAGCAGTTCTTC	CASSTETDNEQFF
16	TRBV12-5	TRBJ2-2	NA	NA	TGTGCTAGTGGTTCCAAAACGTCCATGAACACCGGGGAGCTGTTTTTT	CASGSKTSMNTGELFF
15	TRBV7-2	TRBJ2-3	TRBD2	NA	TGTGCCAGCAGCTTTTACGCGGGGGGCACAGATACGCAGTATTTT	CASSFYAGGTDTQYF
13	TRBV7-7	TRBJ2-7	NA	few	TGTGCCAGCAGCGGGGGACGGCCATACGAGCAGTACTTC	CASSGGRPYEQYF
15	TRBV4-1	TRBJ2-7	TRBD1	few	TGCGCCAGCAGCCAAGGACTGGACAGGGCTGGCGAGCAGTACTTC	CASSQGLDRAGEQYF
12	TRBV12-3/TRBV12-4	TRBJ1-2	NA	few	TGTGCCAGCAGTTTACCCAGGGCCGGCTACACCTTC	CASSLPRAGYTF
12	TRBV7-9	TRBJ1-1	NA	many	TGTGCCAGCAGTAACAAGGGCACTGAAGCTTTCTTT	CASSNKGTEAFF
14	TRBV5-1	TRBJ2-7	NA	few	TGCGCCAGCAGCTTGGCCGGACAGCACTACGAGCAGTACTTC	CASSLAGQHYEQYF
13	TRBV11-3	TRBJ2-7	NA	NA	TGTGCCAGCAGCTTAGATAAGGGACACGAGCAGTACTTC	CASSLDKGHEQYF
15	TRBV6-1	TRBJ2-1	TRBD1	NA	TGTGCCAGCAAAACCCCGGGACAGGGGCGCGATGAGCAGTTCTTC	CASKTPGQGRDEQFF
12	TRBV25-1	TRBJ2-7	NA	few	TGTGCCAGCAGTAGACTTCCCTACGAGCAGTACTTC	CASSRLPYEQYF
15	TRBV6-1	TRBJ2-1	NA	NA	TGTGCCAGCACAATGGACGGGAGCTCCTACAATGAGCAGTTCTTC	CASTMDGSSYNEQFF
14	TRBV21-1	TRBJ1-2	NA	few	TGTGCCAGCCGAAAGCAAGGGGATAACTATGGCTACACCTTC	CASRKQGDNYGYTF
19	TRBV7-7	TRBJ2-1	TRBD2	NA	TGTGCCAGCAGCTTAGGTACGAGGGTGGGACTAGCGGGAGCAGATGAGCAGTTCTTC	CASSLGTRVGLAGADEQFF
12	TRBV10-3	TRBJ1-1	NA	many	TGTGCCATCAGTGAGACAGGGTTTGAAGCTTTCTTT	CAISETGFEAFF
14	TRBV4-2	TRBJ2-7	TRBD2	few	TGTGCCAGCAGCCAAATAGCGGGAGGTGACGAGCAGTACTTC	CASSQIAGGDEQYF
16	TRBV7-3	TRBJ2-2	TRBD2	NA	TGTGCCAGCAGCCGGGGAGGGTCGACGAACACCGGGGAGCTGTTTTTT	CASSRGGSTNTGELFF
15	TRBV20-1	TRBJ2-6	NA	few	TGCAGTGCTAATGGCCCTCAACCTGGGGCCAACGTCCTGACTTTC	CSANGPQPGANVLTF
15	TRBV28	TRBJ2-1	TRBD1	NA	TGTGCCAGCAGTTTCTCGGACAGGCCAATAGGTGAGCAGTTCTTC	CASSFSDRPIGEQFF
12	TRBV27	TRBJ2-1	NA	few	TGTGCCAGCAGTTCGATTGGGAATGAGCAGTTCTTC	CASSSIGNEQFF
15	TRBV12-3/TRBV12-4	TRBJ1-2	TRBD1	NA	TGTGCCAGCAGTCCTTCCCCGGGACAGAACTATGGCTACACCTTC	CASSPSPGQNYGYTF
15	TRBV6-1	TRBJ2-5	NA	NA	TGTGCCAGCAGAAACCTCCGGGACAACCAAGAGACCCAGTACTTC	CASRNLRDNQETQYF
13	TRBV7-8	TRBJ2-1	NA	NA	TGTGCCAGCAGCTTAAAAATGGTCAATGAGCAGTTCTTC	CASSLKMVNEQFF
13	TRBV29-1	TRBJ1-1	TRBD1	few	TGCAGCGTTGGACAGGGTGGAGTCGCTGAAGCTTTCTTT	CSVGQGGVAEAFF
17	TRBV20-1	TRBJ2-1	TRBD2	many	TGCAGTGCTAGGAGGGGGCTGCGGCTAGCGGGAGACCATGAGCAGTTCTTC	CSARRGLRLAGDHEQFF
15	TRBV9	TRBJ2-5	NA	few	TGTGCCAGCAGCGCCTCACCACAGTCGGGGGAGACCCAGTACTTC	CASSASPQSGETQYF
16	TRBV5-1	TRBJ1-4	TRBD1	NA	TGCGCCAGCAGCCCCGGGACAGGTTCCACTAATGAAAAACTGTTTTTT	CASSPGTGSTNEKLFF
12	TRBV6-5	TRBJ2-5	TRBD2	NA	TGTGCCAGACCGACTAGCGTAGAGACCCAGTACTTC	CARPTSVETQYF
15	TRBV29-1	TRBJ2-7	NA	NA	TGCAGCGTTGACGTTAGGAGGCAGGGGAGAAACGAGCAGTACTTC	CSVDVRRQGRNEQYF
14	TRBV28	TRBJ2-3	TRBD1	NA	TGTGCCAGCAGTATGAGGACAGGATCAGATACGCAGTATTTT	CASSMRTGSDTQYF
15	TRBV7-9	TRBJ1-2	TRBD1	NA	TGTGCCAGCAGCGGGCGACAGGGTCGGCCCTATGGCTACACCTTC	CASSGRQGRPYGYTF